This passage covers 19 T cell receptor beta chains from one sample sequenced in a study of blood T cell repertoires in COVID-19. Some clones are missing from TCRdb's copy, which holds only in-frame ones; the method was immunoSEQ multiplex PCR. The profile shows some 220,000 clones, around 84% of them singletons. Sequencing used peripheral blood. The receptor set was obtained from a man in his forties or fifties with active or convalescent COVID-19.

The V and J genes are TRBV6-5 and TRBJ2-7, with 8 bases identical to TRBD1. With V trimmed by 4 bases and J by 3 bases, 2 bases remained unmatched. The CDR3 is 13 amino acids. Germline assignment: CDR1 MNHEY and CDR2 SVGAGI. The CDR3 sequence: CASSSRGLYEQYF. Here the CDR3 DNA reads TGTGCCAGCAGTTCCAGGGGGCTCTACGAGCAGTACTTC.

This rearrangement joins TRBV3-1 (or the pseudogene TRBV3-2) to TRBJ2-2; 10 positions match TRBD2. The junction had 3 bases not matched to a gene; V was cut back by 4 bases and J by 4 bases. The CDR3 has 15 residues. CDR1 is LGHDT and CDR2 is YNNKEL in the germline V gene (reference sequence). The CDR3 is CASSRSGGITGELFF. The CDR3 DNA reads TGTGCCAGCAGCCGTAGCGGGGGGATCACCGGGGAGCTGTTTTTT.

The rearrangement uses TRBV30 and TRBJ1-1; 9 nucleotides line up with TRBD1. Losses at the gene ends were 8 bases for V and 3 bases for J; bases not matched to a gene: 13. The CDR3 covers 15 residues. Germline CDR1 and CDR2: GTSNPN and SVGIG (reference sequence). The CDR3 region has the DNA TGTGCCGTACCCGCCTCACAGGGGGCTGACACTGAAGCTTTCTTT. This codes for CAVPASQGADTEAFF.

The CDR3 loop is CASSRTSGSRFGYNEQFF. CDR3 DNA sequence: TGCGCCAGCAGCCGGACTAGCGGGAGTAGGTTCGGCTACAATGAGCAGTTCTTC. The V gene is TRBV4-1, the J gene TRBJ2-1, with 13 bases aligning to TRBD2. CDR3 size: 18 residues. The germline V gene encodes CDR1 MGHRA and CDR2 YSYEKL. Losses at the gene ends were 4 bases for V and 3 bases for J; bases not matched to a gene: 9.

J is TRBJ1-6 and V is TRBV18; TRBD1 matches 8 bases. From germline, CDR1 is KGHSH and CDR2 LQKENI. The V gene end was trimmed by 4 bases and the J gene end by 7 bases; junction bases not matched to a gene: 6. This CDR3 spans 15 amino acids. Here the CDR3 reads CASSQKDRVNSPLHF. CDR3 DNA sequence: TGTGCCAGCTCACAAAAGGACAGGGTAAATTCACCCCTCCACTTT. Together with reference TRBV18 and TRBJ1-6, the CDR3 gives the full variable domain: NAGVMQNPRHLVRRRGQEARLRCSPMKGHSHVYWYRQLPEEGLKFMVYLQKENIIDESGMPKERFSAEFPKEGPSILRIQQVVRGDSAAYFCASSQKDRVNSPLHFGNGTRLTVT.

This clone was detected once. Here the CDR3 DNA reads TGTGCCAGCAGCTCCGGGACAGGGGATTTCCTGGCCAAAAACATTCAGTACTTC. Residues: CASSSGTGDFLAKNIQYF. The V gene is TRBV7-9, the J gene TRBJ2-4; 10 bases are shared with TRBD1. The CDR3 consists of 18 residues. The V segment lost 4 bases and the J segment 1 base; nucleotides outside the gene matches: 10. Germline loops: CDR1 SEHNR, CDR2 FQNEAQ (reference sequence).

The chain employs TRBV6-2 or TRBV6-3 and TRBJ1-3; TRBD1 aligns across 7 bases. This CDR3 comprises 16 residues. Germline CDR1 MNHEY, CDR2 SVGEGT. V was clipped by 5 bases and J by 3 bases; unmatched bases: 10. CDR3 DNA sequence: TGTGCCAGCAGTATCCCGAAGGGGGCGCATGGAAACACCATATATTTT. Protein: CASSIPKGAHGNTIYF.

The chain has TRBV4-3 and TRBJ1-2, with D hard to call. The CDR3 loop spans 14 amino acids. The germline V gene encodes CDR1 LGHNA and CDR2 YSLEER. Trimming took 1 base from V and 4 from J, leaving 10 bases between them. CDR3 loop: CASSQGTGSYGYTF. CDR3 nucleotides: TGCGCCAGCAGCCAAGGCACCGGGAGCTATGGCTACACCTTC.

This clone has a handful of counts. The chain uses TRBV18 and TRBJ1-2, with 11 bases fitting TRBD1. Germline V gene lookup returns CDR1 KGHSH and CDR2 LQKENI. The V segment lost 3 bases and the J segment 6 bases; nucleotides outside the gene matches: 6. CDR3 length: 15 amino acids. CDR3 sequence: CASSPSGTGGNGYTF. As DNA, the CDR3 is TGTGCCAGCTCACCGTCCGGGACAGGGGGAAATGGCTACACCTTC.

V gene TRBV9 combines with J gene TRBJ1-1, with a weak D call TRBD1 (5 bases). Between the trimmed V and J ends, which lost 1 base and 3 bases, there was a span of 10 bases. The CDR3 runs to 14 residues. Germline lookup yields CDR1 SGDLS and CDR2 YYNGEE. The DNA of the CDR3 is TGTGCCAGCAGCGTAATGGAGGGGTACACTGAAGCTTTCTTT. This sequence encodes CASSVMEGYTEAFF. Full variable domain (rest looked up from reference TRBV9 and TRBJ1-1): DSGVTQTPKHLITATGQRVTLRCSPRSGDLSVYWYQQSLDQGLQFLIQYYNGEERAKGNILERFSAQQFPDLHSELNLSSLELGDSALYFCASSVMEGYTEAFFGQGTRLTVV.

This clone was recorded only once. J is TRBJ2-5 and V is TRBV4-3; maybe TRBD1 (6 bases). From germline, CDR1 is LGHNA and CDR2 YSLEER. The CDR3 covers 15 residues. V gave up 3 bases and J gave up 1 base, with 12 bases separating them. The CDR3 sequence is CASSQDRRAQETQYF. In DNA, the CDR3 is TGCGCCAGCAGCCAGGACAGAAGAGCCCAAGAGACCCAGTACTTC.

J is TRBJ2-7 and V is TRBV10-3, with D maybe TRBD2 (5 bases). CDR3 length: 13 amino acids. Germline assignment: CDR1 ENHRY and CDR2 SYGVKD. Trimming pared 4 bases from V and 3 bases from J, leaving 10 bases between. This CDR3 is CAISVGLNYEQYV. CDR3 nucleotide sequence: TGTGCCATCAGTGTAGGACTGAACTACGAGCAGTACGTC.

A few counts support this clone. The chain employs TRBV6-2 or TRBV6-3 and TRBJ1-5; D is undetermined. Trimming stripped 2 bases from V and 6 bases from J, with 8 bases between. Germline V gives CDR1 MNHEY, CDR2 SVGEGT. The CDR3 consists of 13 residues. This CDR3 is CASSYLSPQPQHF. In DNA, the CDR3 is TGTGCCAGCAGTTACCTTTCCCCTCAGCCCCAGCATTTT.

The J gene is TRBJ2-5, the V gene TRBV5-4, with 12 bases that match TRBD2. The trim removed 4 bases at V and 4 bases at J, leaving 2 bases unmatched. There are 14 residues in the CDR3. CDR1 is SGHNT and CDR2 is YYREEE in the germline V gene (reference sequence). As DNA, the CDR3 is TGTGCCAGCAGCCTAGCGGGGGGGCCAGAGACCCAGTACTTC. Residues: CASSLAGGPETQYF. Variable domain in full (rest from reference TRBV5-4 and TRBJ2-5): ETGVTQSPTHLIKTRGQQVTLRCSSQSGHNTVSWYQQALGQGPQFIFQYYREEENGRGNFPPRFSGLQFPNYSSELNVNALELDDSALYLCASSLAGGPETQYFGPGTRLLVL.

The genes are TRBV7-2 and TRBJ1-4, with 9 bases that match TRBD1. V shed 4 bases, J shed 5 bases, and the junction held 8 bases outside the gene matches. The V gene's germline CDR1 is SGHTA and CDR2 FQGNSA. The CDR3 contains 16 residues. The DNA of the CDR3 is TGTGCCAGCAGCTCCTACGGGACAGGGCACAATGAAAAACTGTTTTTT. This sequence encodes CASSSYGTGHNEKLFF.

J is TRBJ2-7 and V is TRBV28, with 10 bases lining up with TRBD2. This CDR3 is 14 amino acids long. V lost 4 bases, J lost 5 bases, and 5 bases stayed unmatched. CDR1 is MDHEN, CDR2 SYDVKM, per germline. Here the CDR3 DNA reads TGTGCCAGCAGTTCCGGGACTAGCGACCACGAGCAGTACTTC. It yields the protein CASSSGTSDHEQYF.

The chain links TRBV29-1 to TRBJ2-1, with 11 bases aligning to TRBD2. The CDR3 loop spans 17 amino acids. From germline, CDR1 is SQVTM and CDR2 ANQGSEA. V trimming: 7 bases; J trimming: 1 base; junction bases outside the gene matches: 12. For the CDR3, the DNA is TGCAGCGCTGGGGTTGGTAGCGGGGGGGCGTCCTACAATGAGCAGTTCTTC. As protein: CSAGVGSGGASYNEQFF.

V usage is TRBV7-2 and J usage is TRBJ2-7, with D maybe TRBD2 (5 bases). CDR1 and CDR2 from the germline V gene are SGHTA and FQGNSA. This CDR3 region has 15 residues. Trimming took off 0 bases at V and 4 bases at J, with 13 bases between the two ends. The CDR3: CASSLAPLGGYEQYF. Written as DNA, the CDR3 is TGTGCCAGCAGCTTAGCCCCCTTAGGAGGATACGAGCAGTACTTC.

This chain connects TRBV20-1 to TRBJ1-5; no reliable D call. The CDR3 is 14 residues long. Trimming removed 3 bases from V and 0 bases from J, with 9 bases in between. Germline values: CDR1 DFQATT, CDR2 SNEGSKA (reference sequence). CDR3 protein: CSASRGYSNQPQHF. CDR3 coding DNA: TGCAGTGCTAGTAGAGGCTATAGCAATCAGCCCCAGCATTTT.